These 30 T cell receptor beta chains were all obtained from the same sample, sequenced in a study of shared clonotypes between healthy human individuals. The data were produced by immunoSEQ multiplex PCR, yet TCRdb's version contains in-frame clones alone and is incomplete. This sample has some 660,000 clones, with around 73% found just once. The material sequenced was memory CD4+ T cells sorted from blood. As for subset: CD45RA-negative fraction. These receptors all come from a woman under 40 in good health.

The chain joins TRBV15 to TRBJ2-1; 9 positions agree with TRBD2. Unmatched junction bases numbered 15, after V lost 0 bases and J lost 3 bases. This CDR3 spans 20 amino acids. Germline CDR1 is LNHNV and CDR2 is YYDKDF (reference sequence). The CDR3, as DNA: TGTGCCACCAGCAGAGAACGAGGGCTAGCGGGACGGTCTTACTACAATGAGCAGTTCTTC. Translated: CATSRERGLAGRSYYNEQFF. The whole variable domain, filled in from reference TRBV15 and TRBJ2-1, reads DAMVIQNPRYQVTQFGKPVTLSCSQTLNHNVMYWYQQKSSQAPKLLFHYYDKDFNNEADTPDNFQSRRPNTSFCFLDIRSPGLGDTAMYLCATSRERGLAGRSYYNEQFFGPGTRLTVL.

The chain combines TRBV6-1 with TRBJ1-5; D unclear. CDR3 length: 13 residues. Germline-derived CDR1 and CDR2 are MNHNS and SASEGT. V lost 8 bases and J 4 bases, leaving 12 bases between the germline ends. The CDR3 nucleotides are TGTGCCAGCGTCCGGGGTATTAATCAGCCCCAGCATTTT. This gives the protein CASVRGINQPQHF.

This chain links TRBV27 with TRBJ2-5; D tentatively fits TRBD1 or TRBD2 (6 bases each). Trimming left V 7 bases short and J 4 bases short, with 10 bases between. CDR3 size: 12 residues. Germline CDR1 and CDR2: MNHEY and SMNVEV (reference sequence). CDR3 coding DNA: TGTGCCAGCATGGGGGGCCGAGAGACCCAGTACTTC. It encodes CASMGGRETQYF.

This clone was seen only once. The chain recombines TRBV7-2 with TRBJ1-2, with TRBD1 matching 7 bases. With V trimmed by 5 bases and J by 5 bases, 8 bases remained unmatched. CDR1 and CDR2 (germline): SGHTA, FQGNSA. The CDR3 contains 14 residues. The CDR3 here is CASSPPGQTYGYTF. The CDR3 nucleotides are TGTGCCAGCAGCCCTCCGGGACAGACGTATGGCTACACCTTC. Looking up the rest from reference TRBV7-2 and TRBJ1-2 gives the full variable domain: GAGVSQSPSNKVTEKGKDVELRCDPISGHTALYWYRQSLGQGLEFLIYFQGNSAPDKSGLPSDRFSAERTGGSVSTLTIQRTQQEDSAVYLCASSPPGQTYGYTFGSGTRLTVV.

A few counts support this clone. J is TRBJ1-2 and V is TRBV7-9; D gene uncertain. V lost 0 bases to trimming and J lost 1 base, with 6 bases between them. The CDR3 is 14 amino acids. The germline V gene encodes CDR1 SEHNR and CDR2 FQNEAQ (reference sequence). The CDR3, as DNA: TGTGCCAGCAGCTTAGCGGGAGTTAACTATGGCTACACCTTC. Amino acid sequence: CASSLAGVNYGYTF.

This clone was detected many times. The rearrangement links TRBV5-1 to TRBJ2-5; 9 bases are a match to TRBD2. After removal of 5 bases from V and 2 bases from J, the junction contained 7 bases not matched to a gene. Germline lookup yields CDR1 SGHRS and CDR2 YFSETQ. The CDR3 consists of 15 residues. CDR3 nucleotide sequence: TGCGCCAGCAGGTTGAGGCTAGCGGGACAAGAGACCCAGTACTTC. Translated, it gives CASRLRLAGQETQYF.

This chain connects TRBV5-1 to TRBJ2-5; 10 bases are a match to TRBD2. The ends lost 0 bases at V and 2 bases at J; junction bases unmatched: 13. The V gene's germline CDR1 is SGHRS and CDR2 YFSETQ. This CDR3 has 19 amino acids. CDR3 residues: CASSLDTSGATGPQETQYF. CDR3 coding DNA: TGCGCCAGCAGCTTGGATACTAGCGGGGCCACCGGCCCGCAAGAGACCCAGTACTTC.

This CDR3 reads CASSLSSVADRGQYF. The CDR3 nucleotides are TGTGCCAGCAGTTTGTCCTCGGTGGCAGATCGGGGGCAGTACTTC. V usage is TRBV28 and J usage is TRBJ2-7, with D possibly being TRBD2 (5 bases). There are 15 residues in the CDR3. Trimming shortened V by 3 bases and J by 9 bases, and 21 bases separated the two germline ends. Germline V gene lookup returns CDR1 MDHEN and CDR2 SYDVKM.

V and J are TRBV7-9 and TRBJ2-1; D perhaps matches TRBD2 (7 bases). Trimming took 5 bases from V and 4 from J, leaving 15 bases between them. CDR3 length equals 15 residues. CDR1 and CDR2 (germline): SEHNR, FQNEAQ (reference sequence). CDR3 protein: CASSRGASGYNEQFF. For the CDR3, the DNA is TGTGCCAGCAGCCGGGGGGCTAGCGGTTACAATGAGCAGTTCTTC.

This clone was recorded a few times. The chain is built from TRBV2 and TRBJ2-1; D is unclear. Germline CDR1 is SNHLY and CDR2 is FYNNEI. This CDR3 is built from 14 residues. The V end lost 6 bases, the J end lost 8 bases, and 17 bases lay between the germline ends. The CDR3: CASRGVRYRDEQFF. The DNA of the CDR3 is TGTGCCAGCAGGGGCGTCCGGTATAGGGATGAGCAGTTCTTC. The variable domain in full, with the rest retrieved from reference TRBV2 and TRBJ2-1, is EPEVTQTPSHQVTQMGQEVILRCVPISNHLYFYWYRQILGQKVEFLVSFYNNEISEKSEIFDDQFSVERPDGSNFTLKIRSTKLEDSAMYFCASRGVRYRDEQFFGPGTRLTVL.

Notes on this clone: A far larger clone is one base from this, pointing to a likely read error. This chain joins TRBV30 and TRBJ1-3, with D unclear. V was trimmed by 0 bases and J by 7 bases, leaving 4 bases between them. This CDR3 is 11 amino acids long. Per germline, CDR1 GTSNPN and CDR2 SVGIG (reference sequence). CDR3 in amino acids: CAWSVGNTIYF. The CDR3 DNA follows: TGTGCCTGGAGTGTGGGGAACACCATATATTTT.

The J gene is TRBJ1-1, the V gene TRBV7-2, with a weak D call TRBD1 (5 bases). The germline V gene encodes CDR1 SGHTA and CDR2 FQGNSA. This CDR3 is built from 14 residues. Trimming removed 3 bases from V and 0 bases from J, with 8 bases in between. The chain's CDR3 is CASSFWGLNTEAFF. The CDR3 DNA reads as TGTGCCAGCAGCTTTTGGGGACTGAACACTGAAGCTTTCTTT.

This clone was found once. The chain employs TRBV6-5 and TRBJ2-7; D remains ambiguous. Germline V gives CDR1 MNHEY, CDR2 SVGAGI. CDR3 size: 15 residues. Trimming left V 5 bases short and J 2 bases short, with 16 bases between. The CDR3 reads CASSPETYSPYEQYF. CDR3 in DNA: TGTGCCAGCAGTCCTGAAACCTACTCACCCTACGAGCAGTACTTC.

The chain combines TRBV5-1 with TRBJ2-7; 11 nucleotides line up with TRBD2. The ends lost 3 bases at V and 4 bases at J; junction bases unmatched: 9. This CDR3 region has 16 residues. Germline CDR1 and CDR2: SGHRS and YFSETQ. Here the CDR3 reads CASSSGVGLAEYEQYF. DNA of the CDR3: TGCGCCAGCAGCTCTGGCGTGGGACTAGCGGAATACGAGCAGTACTTC.

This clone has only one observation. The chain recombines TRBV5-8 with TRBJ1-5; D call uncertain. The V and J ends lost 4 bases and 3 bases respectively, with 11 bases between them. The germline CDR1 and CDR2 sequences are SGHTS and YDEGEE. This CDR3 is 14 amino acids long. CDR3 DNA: TGTGCCAGCAGCGACGGCCGGTACAATCAGCCCCAGCATTTT. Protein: CASSDGRYNQPQHF.

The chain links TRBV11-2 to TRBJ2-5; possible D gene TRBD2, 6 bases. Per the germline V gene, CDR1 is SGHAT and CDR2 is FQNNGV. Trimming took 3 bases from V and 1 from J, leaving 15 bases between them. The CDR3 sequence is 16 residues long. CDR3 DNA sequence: TGTGCCAGCAGCTTGACGGGACTCGCCGCCCAAGAGACCCAGTACTTC. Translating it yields CASSLTGLAAQETQYF.

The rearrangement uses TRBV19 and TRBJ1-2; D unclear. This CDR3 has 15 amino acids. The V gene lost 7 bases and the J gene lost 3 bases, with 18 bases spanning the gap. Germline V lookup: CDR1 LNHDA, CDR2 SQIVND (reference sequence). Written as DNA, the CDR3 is TGTGCCAGTAAGACGGTGGGCGGTTACGACTATGGCTACACCTTC. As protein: CASKTVGGYDYGYTF.

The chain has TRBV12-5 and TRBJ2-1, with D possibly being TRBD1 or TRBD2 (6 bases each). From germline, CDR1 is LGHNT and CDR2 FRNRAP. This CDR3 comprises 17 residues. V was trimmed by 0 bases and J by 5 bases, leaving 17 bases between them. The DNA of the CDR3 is TGTGCTAGTGGTTTGGTAATAGGCGGGACACGAGACAATGAGCAGTTCTTC. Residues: CASGLVIGGTRDNEQFF.

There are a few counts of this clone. The CDR3 DNA follows: TGTGCCAGCAGCCTGAGTTACCAGGGGCCCCAGCATTTT. This codes for CASSLSYQGPQHF. The genes are TRBV7-8 and TRBJ1-5, with D perhaps TRBD1 (5 bases). Germline CDR1 is SGHVS and CDR2 is FQNEAQ. The V gene lost 5 bases and the J gene lost 9 bases, with 14 bases spanning the gap. This CDR3 spans 13 amino acids.

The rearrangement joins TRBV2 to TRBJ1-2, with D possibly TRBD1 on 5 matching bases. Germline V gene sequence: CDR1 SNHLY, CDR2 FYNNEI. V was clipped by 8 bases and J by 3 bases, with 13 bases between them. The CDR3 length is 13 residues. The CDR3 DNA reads TGTGCCAGCGCCCCCGGGACGGACTATGGCTACACCTTC. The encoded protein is CASAPGTDYGYTF.

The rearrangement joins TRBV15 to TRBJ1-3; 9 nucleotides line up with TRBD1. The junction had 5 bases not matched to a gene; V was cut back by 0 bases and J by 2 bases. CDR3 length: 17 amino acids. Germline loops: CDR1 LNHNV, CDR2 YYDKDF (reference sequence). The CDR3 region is CATSRDKNRGPGNTIYF. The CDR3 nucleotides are TGTGCCACCAGCAGAGATAAGAACAGGGGGCCTGGAAACACCATATATTTT.

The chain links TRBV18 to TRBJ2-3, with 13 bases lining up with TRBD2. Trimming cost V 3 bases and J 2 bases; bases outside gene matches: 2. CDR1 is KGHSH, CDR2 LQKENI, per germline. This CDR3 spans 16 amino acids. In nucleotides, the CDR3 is TGTGCCAGCTCACCGGGGACTAGCGGGGACACAGATACGCAGTATTTT. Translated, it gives CASSPGTSGDTDTQYF.

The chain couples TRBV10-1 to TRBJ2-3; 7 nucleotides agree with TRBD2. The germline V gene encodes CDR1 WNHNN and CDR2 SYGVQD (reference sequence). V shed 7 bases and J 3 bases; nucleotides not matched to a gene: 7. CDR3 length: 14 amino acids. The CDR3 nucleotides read TGCGCCAGCACATCAGCGGGATGGACAGATACGCAGTATTTT. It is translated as CASTSAGWTDTQYF.

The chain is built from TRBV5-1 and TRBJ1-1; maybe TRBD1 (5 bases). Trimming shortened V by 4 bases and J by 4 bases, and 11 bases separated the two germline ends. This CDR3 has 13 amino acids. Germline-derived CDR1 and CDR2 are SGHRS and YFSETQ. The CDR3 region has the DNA TGCGCCAGCAGCCCCATGGGGGGCACTGAAGCTTTCTTT. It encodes CASSPMGGTEAFF.

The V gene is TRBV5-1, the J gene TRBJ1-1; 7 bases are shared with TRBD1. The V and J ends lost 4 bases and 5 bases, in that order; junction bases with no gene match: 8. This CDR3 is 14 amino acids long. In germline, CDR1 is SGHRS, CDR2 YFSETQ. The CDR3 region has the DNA TGCGCCAGCAGCCCAGGGGGAGGAAATACTGAAGCTTTCTTT. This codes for CASSPGGGNTEAFF.

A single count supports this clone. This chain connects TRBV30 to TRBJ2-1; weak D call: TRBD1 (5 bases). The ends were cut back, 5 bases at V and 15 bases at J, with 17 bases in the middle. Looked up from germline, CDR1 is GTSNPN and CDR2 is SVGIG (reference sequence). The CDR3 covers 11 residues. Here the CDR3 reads CAWDTGIIRFF. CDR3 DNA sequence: TGTGCCTGGGATACAGGTATAATTCGGTTCTTC.

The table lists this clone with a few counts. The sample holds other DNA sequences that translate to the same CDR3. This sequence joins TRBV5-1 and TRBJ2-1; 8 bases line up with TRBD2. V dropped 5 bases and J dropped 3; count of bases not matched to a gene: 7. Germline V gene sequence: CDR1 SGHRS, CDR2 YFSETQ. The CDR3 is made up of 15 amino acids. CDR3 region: CASSESSGSYNEQFF. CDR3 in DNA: TGCGCCAGCAGTGAATCGAGCGGGAGCTACAATGAGCAGTTCTTC.

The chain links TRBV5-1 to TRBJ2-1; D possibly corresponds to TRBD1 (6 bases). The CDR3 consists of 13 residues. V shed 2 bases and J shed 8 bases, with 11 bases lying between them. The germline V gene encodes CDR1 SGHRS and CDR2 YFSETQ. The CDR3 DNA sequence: TGCGCCAGCAGCTTAGAACAGGGCTATGAGCAGTTCTTC. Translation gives CASSLEQGYEQFF. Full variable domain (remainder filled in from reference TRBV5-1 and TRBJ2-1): KAGVTQTPRYLIKTRGQQVTLSCSPISGHRSVSWYQQTPGQGLQFLFEYFSETQRNKGNFPGRFSGRQFSNSRSEMNVSTLELGDSALYLCASSLEQGYEQFFGPGTRLTVL.

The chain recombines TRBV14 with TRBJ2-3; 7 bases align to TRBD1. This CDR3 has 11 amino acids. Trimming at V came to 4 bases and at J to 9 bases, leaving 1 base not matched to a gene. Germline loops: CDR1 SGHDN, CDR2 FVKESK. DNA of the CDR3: TGTGCCAGCAGCCGACAGGGAACGCAGTATTTT. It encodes CASSRQGTQYF. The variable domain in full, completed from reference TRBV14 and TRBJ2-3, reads EAGVTQFPSHSVIEKGQTVTLRCDPISGHDNLYWYRRVMGKEIKFLLHFVKESKQDESGMPNNRFLAERTGGTYSTLKVQPAELEDSGVYFCASSRQGTQYFGPGTRLTVL.

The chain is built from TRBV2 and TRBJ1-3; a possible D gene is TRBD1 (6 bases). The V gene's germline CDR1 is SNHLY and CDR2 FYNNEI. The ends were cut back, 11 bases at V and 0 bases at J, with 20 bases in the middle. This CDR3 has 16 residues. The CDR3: CASKGTGAISGNTIYF. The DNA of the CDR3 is TGTGCCTCTAAGGGGACGGGGGCCATCTCTGGAAACACCATATATTTT.